The entry below describes one T cell receptor (beta chain). Its antigen is unknown. The PCR contained 60 Vbeta and 13 Jbeta primers. TCRdb keeps only in-frame clones here, not all; method: immunoSEQ multiplex PCR. Here the sample spans approximately 100,000 clones, roughly 85% being singletons. The data were taken from a study of cytomegalovirus exposure and HLA in healthy donors. Study results and limitations: TCR beta chain V- and J-gene trimming was linked, in a later analysis, to a missense variant in DCLRE1C. As was reported, the classifier diagnosed cytomegalovirus status with high specificity and sensitivity.

This CDR3 is built from 14 residues. Germline lookup yields CDR1 SNHLY and CDR2 FYNNEI. V was pared by 4 bases and J by 5 bases, with 5 bases of the junction left unmatched. The material sequenced was PBMCs. The sequence came from a man in his forties or fifties in good health and CMV-seropositive. The V and J genes are TRBV2 and TRBJ1-5; TRBD1 matches at 7 bases. This CDR3 reads CASSVRQGYQPQHF. CDR3 coding DNA: TGTGCCAGCAGTGTTAGACAGGGATATCAGCCCCAGCATTTT.